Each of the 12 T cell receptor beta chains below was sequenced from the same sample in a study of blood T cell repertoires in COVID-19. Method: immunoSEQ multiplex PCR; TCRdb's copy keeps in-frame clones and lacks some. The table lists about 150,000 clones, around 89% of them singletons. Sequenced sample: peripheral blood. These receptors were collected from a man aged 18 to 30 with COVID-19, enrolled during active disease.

The CDR3 loop is CASSENRVGETQYF. In DNA form, the CDR3 reads TGTGCCAGTAGTGAAAACAGGGTCGGGGAGACCCAGTACTTC. This rearrangement joins TRBV19 to TRBJ2-5; D is perhaps TRBD1 (6 bases). CDR1 is LNHDA and CDR2 is SQIVND in the germline V gene (reference sequence). The V end was cut by 5 bases, the J end by 5 bases, with 15 bases between. The CDR3 covers 14 residues.

The CDR3 loop is CASSLIPDSRTDTQYF. The CDR3 coding sequence is TGTGCCAGCAGCTTAATCCCCGACAGCCGCACAGATACGCAGTATTTT. The chain combines TRBV7-6 with TRBJ2-3; a weak D match, TRBD1 (5 bases). Trimming left V 2 bases short and J 1 base short, with 13 bases between. Per the germline V gene, CDR1 is SGHVS and CDR2 is FNYEAQ. This CDR3 contains 16 residues.

The CDR3 coding sequence is TGTGCCAGCAGCCCCCTGGCGGGAGCCTACGAGCAGTACTTC. It translates to CASSPLAGAYEQYF. The V call is TRBV27, the J call TRBJ2-7; 7 nucleotides agree with TRBD2. Trimming removed 6 bases from V and 2 bases from J; junction bases left unmatched: 7. The CDR3 sequence is 14 residues long. Germline CDR1 MNHEY, CDR2 SMNVEV (reference sequence).

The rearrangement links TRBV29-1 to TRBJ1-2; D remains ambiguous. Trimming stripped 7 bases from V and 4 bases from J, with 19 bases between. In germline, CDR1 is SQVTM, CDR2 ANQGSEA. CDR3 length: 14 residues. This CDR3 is CSAGRESATYGYTF. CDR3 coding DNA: TGCAGCGCCGGACGGGAGAGCGCTACCTATGGCTACACCTTC.

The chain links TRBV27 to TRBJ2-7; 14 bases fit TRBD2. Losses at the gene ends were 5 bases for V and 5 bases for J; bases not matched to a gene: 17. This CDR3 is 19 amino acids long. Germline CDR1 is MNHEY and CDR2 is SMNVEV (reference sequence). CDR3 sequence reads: CASSIGTSGSSLLFHEQYF. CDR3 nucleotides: TGTGCCAGCAGTATCGGGACTAGCGGGAGCTCCCTCCTTTTTCACGAGCAGTACTTC.

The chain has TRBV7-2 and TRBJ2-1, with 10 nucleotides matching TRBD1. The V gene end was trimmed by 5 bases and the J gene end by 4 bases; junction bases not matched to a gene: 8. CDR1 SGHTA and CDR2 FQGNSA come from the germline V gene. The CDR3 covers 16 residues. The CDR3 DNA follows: TGTGCCAGCAGCAAACAACCGGGACAGGGGTACAATGAGCAGTTCTTC. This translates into CASSKQPGQGYNEQFF.

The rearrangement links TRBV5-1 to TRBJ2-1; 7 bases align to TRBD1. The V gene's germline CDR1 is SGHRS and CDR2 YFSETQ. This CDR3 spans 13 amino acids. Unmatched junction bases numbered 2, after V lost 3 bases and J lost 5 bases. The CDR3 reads CASSSGTDNEQFF. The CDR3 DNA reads TGCGCCAGCAGCTCGGGGACAGACAATGAGCAGTTCTTC.

The CDR3, as DNA: TGTGCCACCAGGGACAGGGGGACTAACTATGGCTACACCTTC. Translation: CATRDRGTNYGYTF. This chain links TRBV24-1 with TRBJ1-2, with TRBD1 identical over 10 bases. From germline, CDR1 is KGHDR and CDR2 SFDVKD. V shed 7 bases, J shed 0 bases, and the junction held 1 base outside the gene matches. The CDR3 contains 14 residues.

This CDR3 reads CASTLGDRPSYEQYF. CDR3 nucleotide sequence: TGTGCCAGCACCTTGGGGGACAGACCTTCCTACGAGCAGTACTTC. The V gene is TRBV2, the J gene TRBJ2-7; TRBD1 matches at 7 bases. Trimming removed 7 bases from V and 1 base from J; junction bases left unmatched: 10. This CDR3 contains 15 residues. Germline lookup yields CDR1 SNHLY and CDR2 FYNNEI.

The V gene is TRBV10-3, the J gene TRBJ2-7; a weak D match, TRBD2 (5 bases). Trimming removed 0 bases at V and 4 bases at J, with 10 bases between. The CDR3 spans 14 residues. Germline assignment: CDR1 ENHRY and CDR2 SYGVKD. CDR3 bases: TGTGCCATCAGTGAGTCTAGAGGGAGTTACGAGCAGTACTTC. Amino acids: CAISESRGSYEQYF.

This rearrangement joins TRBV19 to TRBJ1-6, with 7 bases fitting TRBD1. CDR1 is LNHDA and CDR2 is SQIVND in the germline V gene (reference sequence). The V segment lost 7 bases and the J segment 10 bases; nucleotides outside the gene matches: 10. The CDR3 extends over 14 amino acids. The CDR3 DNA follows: TGTGCCAGTATGGGGCTGACAGGGCGGTCACCCCTCCACTTT. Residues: CASMGLTGRSPLHF.

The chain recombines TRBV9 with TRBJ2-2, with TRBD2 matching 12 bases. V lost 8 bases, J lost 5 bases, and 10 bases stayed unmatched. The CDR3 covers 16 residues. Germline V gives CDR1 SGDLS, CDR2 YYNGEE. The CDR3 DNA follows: TGTGCCAGTTCTAGCGGGAGGGCCGACGAAACCGGGGAGCTGTTTTTT. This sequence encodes CASSSGRADETGELFF.